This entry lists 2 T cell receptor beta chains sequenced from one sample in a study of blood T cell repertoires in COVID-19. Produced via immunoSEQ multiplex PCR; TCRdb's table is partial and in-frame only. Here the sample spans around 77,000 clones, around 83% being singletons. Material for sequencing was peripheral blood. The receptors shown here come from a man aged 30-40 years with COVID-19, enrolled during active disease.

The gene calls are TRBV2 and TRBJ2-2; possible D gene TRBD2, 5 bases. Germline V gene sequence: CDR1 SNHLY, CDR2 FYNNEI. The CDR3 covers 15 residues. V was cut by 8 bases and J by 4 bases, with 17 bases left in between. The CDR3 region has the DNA TGTGCCAGCCGGTTTGGAGGCCACCTCACCGGGGAGCTGTTTTTT. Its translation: CASRFGGHLTGELFF.

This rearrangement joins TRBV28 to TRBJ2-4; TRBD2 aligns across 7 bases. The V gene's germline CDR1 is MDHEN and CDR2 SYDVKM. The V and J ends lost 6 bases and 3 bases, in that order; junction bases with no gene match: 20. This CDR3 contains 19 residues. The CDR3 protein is CASSPPGGLLDGLKNIQYF. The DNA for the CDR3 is TGTGCCAGCAGCCCCCCGGGGGGACTCCTAGACGGGCTCAAAAACATTCAGTACTTC.